A single T cell receptor beta chain is shown here with its context. No cognate antigen has been identified for it. It has no much larger one-base neighbor in the sample; base qualities were not kept. Here V drops 7 bases and J drops 6 bases, and the junction holds 10 bases not matched to any gene. The CDR3, from cysteine to phenylalanine, totals 13 residues. This entry keeps only the CDR3 DNA: 39 bases, framed from base 1. The germline V gene supplies CDR1 SQVTM and CDR2 ANQGSEA. This record comes from a study of tumor-infiltrating lymphocytes in primary liver carcinoma (dated by TCRdb to about 2017). In terms of the full investigation: Of the five patients (three men and two women, aged 30 to 69 years), four had hepatocellular carcinoma and one had combined HCC and intrahepatic cholangiocarcinoma. Tumors of the five patients were stage T1-T3 N0M0 with maximum diameters of 4.2 to 10 cm. Samples yielded roughly 3.65 to 7.5 million productive TCRbeta reads; read depth did not differ significantly between tissue types. For each liver tumor, the study sampled five regions along with adjacent normal tissue and blood, and applied TCRbeta repertoire sequencing, expression microarrays and whole-exome sequencing. A total of about 35 specimens from 5 patients went through TCRbeta repertoire sequencing, namely 25 tumor regions, 5 adjacent noncancerous liver tissues and 5 peripheral blood samples. High reproducibility was observed for the technical replicate repertoires, with mean shared-clone rates approximately 0.9 and correlation coefficients above 0.95.

Broad study findings and their caveats: Because sequencing covered only the TCR beta chain and unpaired alpha chains were not captured, true repertoire diversity is likely underestimated. Comparison of CD4+ and CD8+ T cell repertoires was precluded by the use of bulk unsorted samples. A significantly larger repertoire fraction was made up by the top 250 clones in tumors than in blood (p = 0.039). Consistent with antigen-driven expansion, pairs of tumor regions showed higher repertoire overlap (mean around 35%) than either tumor-adjacent pairs (approximately 17%) or tumor-blood pairs (about 14%). With just four or five patients in the study, the authors point out that the findings should be validated in a larger study.

Without any cell sorting, total RNA and DNA were co-extracted from about 20-30 mg of bulk tissue using the AllPrep DNA/RNA mini kit. Between late 2015 and March 2016, a few patients in China with histopathologically diagnosed primary liver carcinoma had their tumors surgically resected. At the time of sampling, the patients were treatment-naive and had chronic HBV infection. Pieces of fresh tumor and adjacent tissue were cut in half, with one half kept in RNAlater at -80 degrees C and the other half sent for histology. Using a constant-region primer and ProtoScript II reverse transcriptase, TCRbeta-specific cDNA was reverse-transcribed from approximately 0.5 ug total RNA. Construction of the TCRbeta libraries relied on three nested rounds of multiplex PCR, following a slightly modified ARM-PCR procedure. Each of the first two PCR rounds ran for around 11 cycles using multiplex TRBV1-TRBV30 forward primers together with a Cbeta reverse primer. A final 25-cycle PCR with Deep VentR polymerase added sample barcodes and Illumina adapters. Before sequencing, amplicons of 200-500 bp were purified from gel using a QIAquick gel extraction kit. TCRbeta amplicons were sequenced on an Illumina HiSeq 2500 with 250-bp paired-end reads. Per the authors' processing: To recover full CDR3 sequences, reads were quality-trimmed using Trimmomatic v0.33 and paired reads were then merged using FLASH v1.2.11. V, D and J germline segments were assigned to the rearranged TCRbeta sequences by MiGEC v1.2.1b. Clonotype statistics and Shannon-Wiener diversity indices were calculated with VDJtools v1.0.0. Except for diversity analysis, only the 250 most abundant clonotypes of each sample were used in subsequent analyses to reduce sampling bias. TCRdb redid the processing of the public reads, applying fastp at Q25 and MiXCR, and retained in-frame beta chains. Each record represents a unique CDR3 protein, reported with the most common genes and DNA among its rows. TCRdb's processing, not the authors', yielded these V and J calls. Within this sample are roughly 80,000 distinct CDR3 sequences, with 69% of them counted one time only. 26% of the sample is held by the ten biggest clonotypes.

The sequence was obtained from a man aged 35 to 55 with primary liver carcinoma and hepatitis B virus infection. Source material: tumor-adjacent normal liver tissue. The chain links TRBV29-1 with TRBJ1-2; TRBD1 matches 8 bases in the middle. CDR3 reads: CSASQGAENGYTF. The nucleotides are TGCAGCGCCTCGCAGGGGGCTGAGAATGGCTACACCTTC.